The 16 T cell receptor beta chains presented below share a single source sample, sequenced in a study of T-cell memory formation after mild COVID-19 (dated by TCRdb to the early 2020s). Library construction relied on 5' RACE. The sequencer listed for this sample is Illumina NovaSeq 6000. Clones were called with MiXCR by TCRdb after fastp trimmed the public reads at Q25, and only in-frame beta chains were retained. Under each unique CDR3 protein, matching rows form one entry showing the most common genes and DNA. This sample has about 180,000 distinct CDR3 sequences in its table, and less than 20% of those were observed once. The biggest ten clones account for approximately 4% of the sample. The sequenced sample was PBMCs or a T cell subset sorted from them (not recorded which). The receptors here all came from a man aged 18 to 30 who had mild COVID-19 (a few samples of this study predate the infection). The sample titles of this study are shuffled in the database, so cell type and time point are left out; the donor was told from shared clones.

At least ten counts were recorded for this clonotype. The chain uses TRBV5-1 and TRBJ2-5; perhaps D is TRBD1 or TRBD2 (5 bases each). The CDR3 contains 17 residues. The V end lost 1 base, the J end lost 7 bases, and 23 bases lay between the germline ends. Germline V lookup: CDR1 SGHRS, CDR2 YFSETQ. The CDR3 region has the DNA TGCGCCAGCAGCTTGCAGGGTATTGGAAATACGGCGGGGACCCAGTACTTC. It codes for CASSLQGIGNTAGTQYF.

This clonotype was picked up a small number of times. The chain carries TRBV5-1 and TRBJ1-2, with D possibly TRBD1 on 5 matching bases. V lost 2 bases to trimming and J lost 4 bases, with 9 bases between them. CDR1 and CDR2 (germline): SGHRS, YFSETQ. CDR3 length: 13 residues. CDR3 amino acids: CASSLGDVYGYTF. Here the CDR3 DNA reads TGCGCCAGCAGCTTAGGGGATGTCTATGGCTACACCTTC.

The V call is TRBV6-5, the J call TRBJ1-1; D is perhaps TRBD1 (6 bases). V lost 6 bases to trimming and J lost 6 bases, with 20 bases between them. CDR3 length: 15 residues. Germline CDR1 is MNHEY and CDR2 is SVGAGI. CDR3: CASRDRIGQTPEAFF. CDR3 bases: TGTGCCAGCAGAGACCGGATCGGACAGACCCCTGAAGCTTTCTTT.

There are a few counts of this clonotype. The V call is TRBV7-9, the J call TRBJ2-7, with 10 bases aligning to TRBD1. The V gene's germline CDR1 is SEHNR and CDR2 FQNEAQ (reference sequence). The V segment lost 7 bases and the J segment 3 bases; nucleotides outside the gene matches: 6. The CDR3 contains 14 residues. The CDR3 protein is CASTPDRGLYEQYF. CDR3 coding DNA: TGTGCCAGCACCCCCGACAGGGGGCTCTACGAGCAGTACTTC. Supplemented by reference TRBV7-9 and TRBJ2-7, the full variable domain reads DTGVSQNPRHKITKRGQNVTFRCDPISEHNRLYWYRQTLGQGPEFLTYFQNEAQLEKSRLLSDRFSAERPKGSFSTLEIQRTEQGDSAMYLCASTPDRGLYEQYFGPGTRLTVT.

The table lists this clonotype with many counts. The gene calls are TRBV2 and TRBJ2-5; 13 bases are a match to TRBD2. V was pared by 6 bases and J by 5 bases, with 3 bases of the junction left unmatched. CDR1 is SNHLY, CDR2 FYNNEI, per germline. The CDR3 covers 14 residues. CDR3 nucleotides: TGTGCCAGCAGGCCGGGACTAGCGGGGGAGACCCAGTACTTC. It specifies CASRPGLAGETQYF.

This clonotype was observed a handful of times. The J gene is TRBJ1-1, the V gene TRBV5-1; D call uncertain. Germline CDR1 and CDR2: SGHRS and YFSETQ. V lost 3 bases and J lost 0, with 15 bases in between. The CDR3 is made up of 16 amino acids. DNA for the CDR3: TGCGCCAGCAGCTCGCAGGCTACGGGAATGAACACTGAAGCTTTCTTT. Protein product: CASSSQATGMNTEAFF.

This clonotype has more than one count but fewer than ten. V is TRBV12-3 or TRBV12-4 and J is TRBJ1-2; D gene uncertain. Trimming stripped 2 bases from V and 5 bases from J, with 6 bases between. The CDR3 loop spans 12 amino acids. CDR3 amino acids: CASSLTSYGYTF. In nucleotides, the CDR3 is TGTGCCAGCAGTTTAACCTCATATGGCTACACCTTC.

The chain uses TRBV20-1 and TRBJ2-3; the D gene is possibly TRBD1 (7 bases). V was cut by 3 bases and J by 4 bases, with 14 bases left in between. The CDR3 totals 14 residues. Per the germline V gene, CDR1 is DFQATT and CDR2 is SNEGSKA (reference sequence). DNA for the CDR3: TGCAGTGCTAGTAATGTCAGGGGGGCAGATACGCAGTATTTT. Its protein is CSASNVRGADTQYF.

This clonotype has more than one count but fewer than ten. J is TRBJ1-4 and V is TRBV7-2; 8 bases match TRBD1. This CDR3 has 14 residues. Trimming took 3 bases from V and 5 from J; bases not matched to a gene: 2. Germline V gene sequence: CDR1 SGHTA, CDR2 FQGNSA. CDR3 sequence: CASSFRTGNEKLFF. The DNA for the CDR3 is TGTGCCAGCAGCTTCAGGACAGGGAATGAAAAACTGTTTTTT. Drawing the rest from reference TRBV7-2 and TRBJ1-4, the complete variable domain is GAGVSQSPSNKVTEKGKDVELRCDPISGHTALYWYRQSLGQGLEFLIYFQGNSAPDKSGLPSDRFSAERTGGSVSTLTIQRTQQEDSAVYLCASSFRTGNEKLFFGSGTQLSVL.

This clonotype was seen more than once but under ten times. The chain links TRBV3-1 to TRBJ2-3; D might be TRBD2 (5 bases). Germline values: CDR1 LGHDT, CDR2 YNNKEL (reference sequence). V lost 6 bases, J lost 6 bases, and 16 bases lay in between. The CDR3 has 14 amino acids. The CDR3 reads CASSLISGEDTQYF. In nucleotides, the CDR3 is TGTGCCAGCAGTTTGATATCCGGGGAGGATACGCAGTATTTT.

This clonotype turned up a few times. V usage is TRBV12-3 or TRBV12-4 and J usage is TRBJ1-3, with 8 bases matching TRBD1. V lost 3 bases to trimming and J lost 8 bases; unmatched junction nucleotides: 6. CDR3 length: 14 amino acids. CDR3 sequence: CASSLNRGFDTIYF. In nucleotides, the CDR3 is TGTGCCAGCAGTTTGAACAGGGGGTTTGACACCATATATTTT.

The sample holds a few counts of this clonotype. This chain joins TRBV5-5 and TRBJ2-3; 7 bases map to TRBD1. Germline V CDR1 and CDR2: SGHKS, YYEKEE (reference sequence). Trimming removed 3 bases from V and 2 bases from J; junction bases left unmatched: 6. This CDR3 is built from 15 residues. CDR3 in amino acids: CASSSGTVPTDTQYF. CDR3 nucleotides: TGTGCCAGCAGCTCCGGGACAGTCCCCACAGATACGCAGTATTTT.

This rearrangement joins TRBV5-1 to TRBJ2-2; 8 bases match TRBD2. The CDR3 runs to 16 residues. Germline V gives CDR1 SGHRS, CDR2 YFSETQ. The J segment lost 1 base and the V segment lost 1 base, leaving 3 bases of the junction unmatched. The CDR3, as DNA: TGCGCCAGCAGCTTGAGAGCGGGGGAGAACACCGGGGAGCTGTTTTTT. As protein: CASSLRAGENTGELFF.

The chain couples TRBV30 to TRBJ2-5; D not resolved. CDR1 GTSNPN and CDR2 SVGIG come from the germline V gene (reference sequence). V dropped 1 base and J dropped 5 bases, with 11 bases sitting between them. This CDR3 is 13 amino acids long. CDR3 nucleotides: TGTGCCTGGAGTGGCCTTTCACGTGAGACCCAGTACTTC. It specifies CAWSGLSRETQYF.

The chain links TRBV2 to TRBJ2-5, with TRBD2 matching 8 bases. CDR3 length: 14 amino acids. V trimming: 4 bases; J trimming: 7 bases; junction bases outside the gene matches: 8. In germline, CDR1 is SNHLY, CDR2 FYNNEI. DNA of the CDR3: TGTGCCAGCAGTGGGGCAGCAGCGGGGGTGACCCAGTACTTC. As protein: CASSGAAAGVTQYF.

The sample holds many counts of this clonotype. J is TRBJ1-6 and V is TRBV12-3 or TRBV12-4; possibly TRBD1 for D (5 bases). This CDR3 has 17 amino acids. Trimming removed 3 bases from V and 0 bases from J, with 12 bases in between. CDR3 residues: CASSFGGARSYNSPLHF. The CDR3 nucleotides read TGTGCCAGCAGTTTCGGGGGAGCCCGCTCCTATAATTCACCCCTCCACTTT.